At least ten counts were recorded for the clone carrying this TCR beta chain. Its antigen is currently unknown. One end of the junction does not line up with germline, which may come from a read error. Original methodology: The distant-metastasis classifier for papillary thyroid cancer was built from CDR3 differences across clinicopathological groups. TCRdb recomputed clones from the PCR reads via MiXCR. These V and J calls rely on TCRdb rather than the paper's analysis. The sample carries more than 11,000 clones, about 29% recorded once. This entry comes from a study of metastatic and nonmetastatic thyroid tumors. Per the germline V gene, CDR1 is SGHKS and CDR2 is YYEKEE (reference sequence). This CDR3 contains 13 residues. Study-wide points: Significantly higher TCR beta diversity was reportedly seen in malignant thyroid tumors than benign nodules, in blood and tumor.

Each patient came to thyroid surgery without any prior treatment (of any kind). The clonotype comes from a female donor with papillary thyroid cancer or a benign thyroid nodule (not recorded which). Some clones in this sample may be carry-over from other donors' samples. Material: blood. The chain uses TRBV5-5 and TRBJ1-1, with 7 bases matching TRBD1. CDR3: CASSLTGVTEALF. Here the CDR3 DNA reads TGTGCCAGCAGCCTTACAGGGGTCACTGAAGCTCTCTTT.